This passage covers 14 T cell receptor beta chains from one sample sequenced in a study of shared clonotypes between healthy human individuals. TCRdb's table, derived via immunoSEQ multiplex PCR, lists solely in-frame clones and lacks some. The table includes about 1.1 million clones, approximately 75% detected once. The sample comprised memory CD4+ T cells from PBMCs. Subset in this sample: CD45RA-negative fraction. The receptors were gathered from a man aged 18 to 30 in good health. Some clones in this sample may be carry-over from other donors' samples.

The CDR3 region has the DNA TGTGCCAGCAGCTCCGGGGGCAGGGGGCGGCCCGGGGAGCTGTTTTTT. Translation gives CASSSGGRGRPGELFF. The chain has TRBV11-3 and TRBJ2-2; 8 nucleotides match TRBD1. Per germline, CDR1 SGHNT and CDR2 YENEEA. This CDR3 is built from 16 residues. Trimming cost V 4 bases and J 6 bases; bases outside gene matches: 10.

The CDR3 DNA reads as TGCGCCAGCAGTCCTGGCGGGACAGGGAACACTGAAGCTTTCTTT. Amino acids: CASSPGGTGNTEAFF. The chain is built from TRBV5-1 and TRBJ1-1, with 8 nucleotides matching TRBD1. V shed 5 bases, J shed 1 base, and the junction held 7 bases outside the gene matches. Per germline, CDR1 SGHRS and CDR2 YFSETQ. CDR3 size: 15 residues.

This clone was counted a few times. The chain recombines TRBV18 with TRBJ2-2, with 7 bases lining up with TRBD1. Germline CDR1 KGHSH, CDR2 LQKENI. The V and J ends lost 0 bases and 0 bases, in that order; junction bases with no gene match: 4. The CDR3 contains 17 residues. The CDR3 loop reads CASSPPKGATNTGELFF. CDR3 DNA sequence: TGTGCCAGCTCACCACCGAAGGGGGCCACGAACACCGGGGAGCTGTTTTTT.

This clone has a handful of counts. The chain links TRBV10-3 to TRBJ2-5; D is uncertain. The CDR3 loop spans 13 amino acids. Trimming cost V 0 bases and J 5 bases, with 7 bases left between them. The germline gives CDR1 ENHRY, CDR2 SYGVKD. The CDR3 DNA is TGTGCCATCAGTGAGTCGGTACGGGAGACCCAGTACTTC. Translation gives CAISESVRETQYF.

The chain links TRBV9 to TRBJ2-7; 8 nucleotides line up with TRBD1. The V and J ends lost 0 bases and 2 bases, in that order; junction bases with no gene match: 4. This CDR3 is 15 amino acids long. CDR1 is SGDLS, CDR2 YYNGEE, per germline. CDR3 in DNA: TGTGCCAGCAGCGTAGCTGGGGACAGGACCTACGAGCAGTACTTC. Amino acids: CASSVAGDRTYEQYF.

This clone was observed a single time. V is TRBV29-1 and J is TRBJ1-5; possible D gene TRBD1, 6 bases. The V end was cut by 2 bases, the J end by 1 base, with 18 bases between. This CDR3 spans 17 amino acids. Per germline, CDR1 SQVTM and CDR2 ANQGSEA. CDR3 nucleotide sequence: TGCAGCGTTGAAAGGTCAGGCGGGGGCGAAAGCAATCAGCCCCAGCATTTT. Translation gives CSVERSGGGESNQPQHF. Supplemented by reference TRBV29-1 and TRBJ1-5, the full variable domain reads SAVISQKPSRDICQRGTSLTIQCQVDSQVTMMFWYRQQPGQSLTLIATANQGSEATYESGFVIDKFPISRPNLTFSTLTVSNMSPEDSSIYLCSVERSGGGESNQPQHFGDGTRLSIL.

The chain links TRBV28 to TRBJ2-7; a weak D match, TRBD2 (5 bases). Germline V gene sequence: CDR1 MDHEN, CDR2 SYDVKM. The V end was cut by 5 bases, the J end by 0 bases, with 11 bases between. This CDR3 region has 14 residues. This CDR3 is CASSAPGISYEQYF. The CDR3, as DNA: TGTGCCAGCAGTGCGCCCGGGATCTCCTACGAGCAGTACTTC. The whole variable domain, filled in from reference TRBV28 and TRBJ2-7, reads DVKVTQSSRYLVKRTGEKVFLECVQDMDHENMFWYRQDPGLGLRLIYFSYDVKMKEKGDIPEGYSVSREKKERFSLILESASTNQTSMYLCASSAPGISYEQYFGPGTRLTVT.

This rearrangement joins TRBV6-6 to TRBJ2-1; 7 bases fit TRBD1. Trimming took 6 bases from V and 2 from J; bases not matched to a gene: 7. Germline lookup yields CDR1 MNHNY and CDR2 SVGAGI (reference sequence). The CDR3 runs 15 residues. The DNA of the CDR3 is TGTGCCAGCAGCCCTCAAGGGGGCCCCTACAATGAGCAGTTCTTC. It encodes CASSPQGGPYNEQFF.

The gene calls are TRBV5-8 and TRBJ2-1; 8 bases are shared with TRBD1. Trimming cost V 4 bases and J 1 base; bases outside gene matches: 7. CDR1 is SGHTS, CDR2 YDEGEE, per germline. The CDR3 is made up of 16 amino acids. CDR3 DNA: TGTGCCAGCAGCCCCGGACAGGGACATTCCTACAATGAGCAGTTCTTC. Its translation: CASSPGQGHSYNEQFF.

This clone was counted a few times. The V call is TRBV5-1, the J call TRBJ1-4; D possibly corresponds to TRBD1 (6 bases). The germline V gene has CDR1 SGHRS and CDR2 YFSETQ. V lost 3 bases to trimming and J lost 5 bases, with 14 bases between them. The CDR3 totals 15 residues. The CDR3: CASSSFGQTNEKLFF. In DNA form, the CDR3 reads TGCGCCAGCAGCTCATTCGGACAGACCAATGAAAAACTGTTTTTT.

The chain uses TRBV6-6 and TRBJ2-5; the match to TRBD2 covers 8 bases. From germline, CDR1 is MNHNY and CDR2 SVGAGI (reference sequence). The CDR3 totals 13 residues. V was clipped by 7 bases and J by 5 bases; unmatched bases: 6. The CDR3 region has the DNA TGTGCCAGCACCGGGGGGGGCCGGGAGACCCAGTACTTC. Translated, it gives CASTGGGRETQYF.

This chain uses TRBV7-9 with TRBJ2-7, with 7 bases lining up with TRBD1. The CDR3 has 14 residues. CDR1 is SEHNR, CDR2 FQNEAQ, per germline (reference sequence). V shed 5 bases, J shed 3 bases, and the junction held 7 bases outside the gene matches. The CDR3 is CASSPIQGYYEQYF. CDR3 bases: TGTGCCAGCAGCCCTATACAGGGGTACTACGAGCAGTACTTC.

The V call is TRBV7-9, the J call TRBJ2-5; 7 nucleotides line up with TRBD2. CDR3 length: 14 residues. Germline V CDR1 and CDR2: SEHNR, FQNEAQ (reference sequence). Trimming at V came to 8 bases and at J to 4 bases, leaving 10 bases not matched to a gene. The CDR3 bases are TGTGCCAGCCACCGGAGTGGCGGGGGAGAGACCCAGTACTTC. Translated, it gives CASHRSGGGETQYF.

This chain connects TRBV9 to TRBJ2-1; 11 bases map to TRBD2. The germline V gene has CDR1 SGDLS and CDR2 YYNGEE. The CDR3 consists of 18 residues. After removal of 4 bases from V and 5 bases from J, the junction contained 14 bases not matched to a gene. For the CDR3, the DNA is TGTGCCAGCAGCCTCCCCGGGGCTAGCGGGAGGCGAGACAATGAGCAGTTCTTC. It codes for CASSLPGASGRRDNEQFF.